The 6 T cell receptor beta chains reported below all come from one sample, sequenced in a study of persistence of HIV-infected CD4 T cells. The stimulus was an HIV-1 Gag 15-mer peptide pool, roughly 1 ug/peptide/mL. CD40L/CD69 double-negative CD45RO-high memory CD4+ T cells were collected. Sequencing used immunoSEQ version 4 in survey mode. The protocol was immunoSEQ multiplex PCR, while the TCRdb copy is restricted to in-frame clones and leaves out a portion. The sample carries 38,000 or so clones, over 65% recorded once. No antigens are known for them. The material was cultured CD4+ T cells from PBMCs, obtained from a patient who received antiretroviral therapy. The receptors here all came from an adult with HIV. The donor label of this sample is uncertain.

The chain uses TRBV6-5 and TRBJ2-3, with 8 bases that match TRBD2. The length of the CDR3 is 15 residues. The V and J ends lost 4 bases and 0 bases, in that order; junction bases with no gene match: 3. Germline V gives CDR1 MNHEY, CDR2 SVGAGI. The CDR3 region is CASSSRLASTDTQYF. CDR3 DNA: TGTGCCAGCAGTTCTAGACTAGCGAGCACAGATACGCAGTATTTT.

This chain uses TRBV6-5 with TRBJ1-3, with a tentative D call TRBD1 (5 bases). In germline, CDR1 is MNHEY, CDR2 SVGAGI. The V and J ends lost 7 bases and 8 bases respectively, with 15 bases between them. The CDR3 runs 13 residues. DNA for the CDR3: TGTGCCAGCAATCGTGGGGCAACGGACACCATATATTTT. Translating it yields CASNRGATDTIYF.

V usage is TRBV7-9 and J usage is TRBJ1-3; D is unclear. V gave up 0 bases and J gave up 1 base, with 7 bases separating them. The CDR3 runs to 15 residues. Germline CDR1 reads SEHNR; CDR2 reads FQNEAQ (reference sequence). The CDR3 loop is CASSLAQTSGNTIYF. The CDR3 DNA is TGTGCCAGCAGCTTAGCACAGACGTCTGGAAACACCATATATTTT.

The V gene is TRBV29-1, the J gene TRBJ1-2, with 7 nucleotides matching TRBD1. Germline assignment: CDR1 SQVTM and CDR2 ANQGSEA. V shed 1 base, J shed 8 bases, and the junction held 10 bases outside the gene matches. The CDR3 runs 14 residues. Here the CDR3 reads CSVEVRQGTSGYTF. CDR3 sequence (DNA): TGCAGCGTTGAAGTTAGACAGGGTACGAGCGGCTACACCTTC.

CDR3 DNA: TGTGCCAGTAGTATGGCGGGACAGGGGGCTCTCGAGCAGTACTTC. Translated, it gives CASSMAGQGALEQYF. This chain uses TRBV19 with TRBJ2-7; 12 nucleotides align to TRBD1. Germline CDR1 and CDR2: LNHDA and SQIVND (reference sequence). With 3 bases clipped from V and 6 bases from J, the junction kept 6 bases outside the gene matches. This CDR3 spans 15 amino acids.

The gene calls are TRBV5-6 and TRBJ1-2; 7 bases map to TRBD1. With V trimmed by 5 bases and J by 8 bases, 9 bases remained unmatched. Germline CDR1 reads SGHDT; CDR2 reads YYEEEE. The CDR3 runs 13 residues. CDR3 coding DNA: TGTGCCAGCAGACAACCTGGACAGGCAGGCTACACCTTC. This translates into CASRQPGQAGYTF.